The TCR beta chain under discussion was sequenced for a study of blood T cell repertoires in COVID-19. In the original processing: Nucleated cell number was recorded as an estimate derived from reference gene primer amplification. The data were produced by immunoSEQ multiplex PCR, yet TCRdb's version contains in-frame clones alone and is incomplete. V and J calls and clone size come straight from that table; D and trimming were deduced from the DNA. Of 310,000 or so clones in the sample, roughly 90% are singletons; the top ten hold nearly 6.5%. Trimming shortened V by 0 bases and J by 1 base, and 6 bases separated the two germline ends. The CDR3 is 14 amino acids. The germline CDR1 and CDR2 sequences are LGHNA and YNFKEQ.

V gene TRBV4-2 combines with J gene TRBJ1-1; no clear D. The sample comprised peripheral blood. This TCR derives from a man aged 18 to 29 who had recovered from COVID-19. CDR3 sequence reads: CASSQEAGNTEAFF. The CDR3 DNA sequence: TGTGCCAGCAGCCAAGAAGCGGGGAACACTGAAGCTTTCTTT.